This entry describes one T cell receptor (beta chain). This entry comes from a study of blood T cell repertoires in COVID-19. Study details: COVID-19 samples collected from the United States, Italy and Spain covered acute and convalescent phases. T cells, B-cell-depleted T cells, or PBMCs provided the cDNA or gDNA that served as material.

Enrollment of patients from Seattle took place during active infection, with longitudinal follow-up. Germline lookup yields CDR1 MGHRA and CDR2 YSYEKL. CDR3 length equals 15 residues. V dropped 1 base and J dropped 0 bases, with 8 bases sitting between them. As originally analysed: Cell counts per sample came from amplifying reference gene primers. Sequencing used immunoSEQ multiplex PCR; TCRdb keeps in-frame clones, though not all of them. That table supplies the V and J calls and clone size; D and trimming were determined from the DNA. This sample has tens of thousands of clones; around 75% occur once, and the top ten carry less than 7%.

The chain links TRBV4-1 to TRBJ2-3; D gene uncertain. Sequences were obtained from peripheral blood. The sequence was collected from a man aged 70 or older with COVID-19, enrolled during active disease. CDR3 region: CASSQAGSSTDTQYF. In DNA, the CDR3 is TGCGCCAGCAGCCAAGCCGGGTCTAGCACAGATACGCAGTATTTT.